This T cell receptor beta chain was identified during a study of beta chain features in type 1 diabetes. Study-level results: In every one of the four CD4+ subsets, TCRB CDR3s were moderately but significantly shorter in Type 1 diabetes patients.

Sequencing targeted expressed TCRB transcripts, as all isolated RNA had been reverse transcribed. Data came from immunoSEQ multiplex PCR; TCRdb stores just in-frame clones and leaves some out. Among fewer than 350,000 clones listed, around 16% were seen once. On this clone: Its antigen is still unknown.

CDR1 is SGHRS, CDR2 YFSETQ, per germline. The CDR3 runs 12 residues. V was cut by 3 bases and J by 13 bases, with 14 bases left in between. This clonotype originated in a man in his late teens or twenties with type 1 diabetes. The genes are TRBV5-1 and TRBJ2-1, with D possibly TRBD1 on 5 matching bases. The sample taken for sequencing was naive CD4+ T cells from blood. CDR3 amino acids: CASSSTGSPQFF. CDR3 DNA: TGCGCCAGCAGCTCAACAGGTTCCCCCCAGTTCTTC.